These 12 T cell receptor delta chains were sequenced from one sample in a study of γδ T cells in repeated Plasmodium falciparum infection. Gammadelta T cells were flow-sorted from PBMC into Vgamma9/Vdelta2+ and Vdelta2-negative populations for bulk analysis. TCRdb re-processed the multiplex PCR reads via CATT. In the table there are 45,000 to 60,000 delta-chain clones, roughly 2% of which are singletons. Sequenced input: gamma-delta T cells from blood. The source is a pool of human donors (malaria-infected and uninfected, not separated).

The sample holds a few counts of this clone. Translating this DNA gives a protein that differs at residue 7 from the TCRdb one, which belongs to a much larger clone; a read error is likely, and the protein shown is this translation. This chain uses TRDV2 with TRDJ3; D gene ambiguous. The J gene was missing in TCRdb and was found by matching the end of the DNA to germline. The CDR3 has 18 amino acids. Trimming cost V 2 bases and J 0 bases, with 13 bases left between them. In germline, CDR1 is GEAIGNYY, CDR2 EKD. The CDR3 sequence is CACDKVLNLSWDTRQMFF. The CDR3 nucleotides read TGTGCCTGTGACAAGGTACTCAATCTCTCCTGGGACACCCGACAGATGTTTTTC.

Many counts were recorded for this clone. Different DNA sequences within this sample yield the same CDR3. The chain links TRDV3 to TRDJ1, with D maybe TRDD2 (6 bases). CDR3 size: 15 residues. Germline V gives CDR1 TVYSNPD, CDR2 GDNSRS (reference sequence). The V end was cut by 4 bases, the J end by 3 bases, with 21 bases between. CDR3: CAYRLPRFHPDKLIF. DNA for the CDR3: TGTGCCTACCGCCTTCCGAGGTTTCACCCCGATAAACTCATCTTT.

This clone was observed many times. The protein TCRdb gives is from a much larger clone and does not agree with this DNA's translation at residue 10, likely a read error; the protein shown here comes from the DNA. V gene TRDV2 combines with J gene TRDJ1, with a possible D match to TRDD3 (6 bases). TCRdb leaves out the J gene; it was filled in here by matching the DNA to germline. Germline CDR1 reads GEAIGNYY; CDR2 reads EKD. The CDR3 runs 18 residues. V was shortened by 3 bases and J by 0 bases, with 22 bases between the two germline ends. The CDR3 bases are TGTGCCTGTGACTTATTAGGGTGGGGGCCCCCGTACACCGATAAACTCATCTTT. Residues: CACDLLGWGPPYTDKLIF.

This clone has ten or more counts. Only one base separates this from a far larger clonotype, so it likely reflects a read error. In the same sample, other DNA sequences code for this CDR3. The chain has TRDV1 and TRDJ1, with D perhaps assigned TRDD2 or TRDD3 (5 bases each). TCRdb lists no J gene, so it was determined here by aligning the DNA to germline. This CDR3 comprises 19 residues. The germline CDR1 and CDR2 sequences are TSWWSYY and QGS. As DNA, the CDR3 is TGTGCCTTTGCGATCGGTCTTCCAACTCACTCTGGGTGGTCCGATAAACTCATCTTT. The encoded protein is CAFAIGLPTHSGWSDKLIF.

Only a few counts were recorded for this clone. This likely traces to a read error, being one base from a far larger clone. Additional DNA sequences in this sample encode the identical CDR3. The chain uses TRDV1 and TRDJ1; TRDD3 matches at 12 bases. The J gene was not available in TCRdb and was assigned here by matching the DNA to germline segments. The CDR3 loop spans 20 amino acids. Germline-derived CDR1 and CDR2 are TSWWSYY and QGS. The CDR3 region has the DNA TGTGCTCTTGGGGAACTACGTCCTTACTGGGGGATACCTCGAGCCGACAAACTCATCTTT. Amino acids: CALGELRPYWGIPRADKLIF.

There are many counts of this clone. A read error likely explains why the TCRdb protein, taken from a much larger clone, differs from this DNA's translation at residue 14; the protein shown is translated from the DNA. V gene TRDV2 combines with J gene TRDJ1; TRDD3 matches at 13 bases. The J gene, missing from TCRdb, was assigned here through DNA to germline matching. This CDR3 spans 17 amino acids. Looked up from germline, CDR1 is GEAIGNYY and CDR2 is EKD. The CDR3 sequence is CACEGLGDTEYTDRLIF. As DNA, the CDR3 is TGTGCCTGTGAAGGACTGGGGGATACGGAGTACACCGATAGACTCATCTTT.

This clone was detected only a few times. The likely explanation is a read error, given a far larger clone one base away. This CDR3 is also generated by other DNA sequences in the sample. The chain's CDR3 is CACDTPWGDSSTGGYTDKLIF. The CDR3 DNA is TGTGCCTGTGACACTCCTTGGGGAGACTCCAGTACAGGGGGATACACCGATAAACTCATCTTT. The V gene is TRDV2, the J gene TRDJ1, with TRDD3 identical over 7 bases. The J gene, missing from TCRdb, was assigned here through DNA to germline matching. The J segment lost 0 bases and the V segment lost 1 base, leaving 22 bases of the junction unmatched. Germline-derived CDR1 and CDR2 are GEAIGNYY and EKD. The CDR3 is made up of 21 amino acids.

As for this clone: TCRdb pairs this DNA with a much larger clone's protein that differs at residue 18, likely a read error; the protein shown was translated from the DNA. This rearrangement joins TRDV1 to TRDJ1, with 13 positions matching TRDD3. No J gene is reported in TCRdb; it was inferred here by comparing the DNA with germline. In germline, CDR1 is TSWWSYY, CDR2 QGS. This CDR3 is built from 23 residues. V shed 2 bases and J 3 bases; nucleotides not matched to a gene: 24. CDR3 coding DNA: TGTGCTCTTGGGGAAGGGCGTGCCCTTGTCTCATACTGGGGGATACGCGAAGCCGATAAACTCATCTTT. Translation: CALGEGRALVSYWGIREADKLIF.

This clone was recorded a few times. For this DNA, TCRdb reports the protein of a much larger clone, which diverges at residue 13, most likely from a read error; the protein presented here is translated directly from the DNA. This sequence joins TRDV1 and TRDJ1; D tentatively reads TRDD2 or TRDD3 (5 bases each). The J gene is not listed in TCRdb, so it was assigned here from a DNA match to germline. V lost 2 bases and J lost 0, with 40 bases in between. Germline loops: CDR1 TSWWSYY, CDR2 QGS. This CDR3 is built from 25 residues. CDR3 region: CALGEGARWFLPPLPGRSYTDKLIF. CDR3 DNA sequence: TGTGCTCTTGGGGAAGGAGCCCGGTGGTTCCTCCCTCCTCTCCCTGGGAGGTCCTACACCGATAAACTCATCTTT.

Concerning this clone itself: The protein TCRdb lists belongs to a much larger clone and differs from this DNA's translation at residue 7, which points to a read error; the protein shown is made from the DNA. This chain joins TRDV3 and TRDJ3; perhaps TRDD3 as D (6 bases). Germline matching of the DNA provided the J gene here, since TCRdb leaves it blank. Germline CDR1 and CDR2: TVYSNPD and GDNSRS (reference sequence). This CDR3 is built from 17 residues. The V and J ends lost 3 bases and 0 bases respectively, with 15 bases between them. The chain's CDR3 is CAFRGKDSSWDTRQMFF. CDR3 nucleotides: TGTGCCTTCCGGGGGAAAGATAGCTCCTGGGACACCCGACAGATGTTTTTC.

This clone was counted many times. One base away lies a much larger clone, so this may be a sequencing read error. The same CDR3 is also encoded by other DNA sequences in this sample. The chain carries TRDV1 and TRDJ4; TRDD3 aligns across 9 bases. The CDR3 contains 21 residues. The germline V gene has CDR1 TSWWSYY and CDR2 QGS. CDR3 DNA: TGTGCTCTTGGGGAACTAGTGTCCTATCAGTGGGGGATAAACCCTTCCAGACCACTGATCTTT. It translates to CALGELVSYQWGINPSRPLIF.

This clone was seen a handful of times. A far bigger clonotype differs at one base, so this is likely a read error. Other DNA sequences within the sample encode an identical CDR3. The J gene is TRDJ2, the V gene TRDV1, with 13 bases lining up with TRDD3. Here the J gene was assigned by germline matching of the DNA, as TCRdb has none. Germline trimming cut 9 bases from V and 7 bases from J; bases unmatched to any gene: 44. The CDR3 is 27 amino acids. Germline CDR1 and CDR2: TSWWSYY and QGS. The DNA of the CDR3 is TGTGCTCTCGGGTCCCCCGCCTTCCTACGGGCCCCAACCCCTCTACTGGGGGATACGCGGGTTGGAGCACAACTCTTCTTT. This encodes CALGSPAFLRAPTPLLGDTRVGAQLFF.